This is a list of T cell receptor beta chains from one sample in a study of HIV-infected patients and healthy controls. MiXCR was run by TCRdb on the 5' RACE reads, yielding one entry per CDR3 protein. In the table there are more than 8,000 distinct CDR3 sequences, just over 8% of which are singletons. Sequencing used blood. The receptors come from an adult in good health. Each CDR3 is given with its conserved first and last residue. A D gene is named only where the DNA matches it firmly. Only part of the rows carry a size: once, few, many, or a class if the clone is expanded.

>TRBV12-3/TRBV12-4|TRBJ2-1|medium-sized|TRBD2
TGTGCCAGCAGTTGGTCTAGCGGGGAATACAATGAGCAGTTCTTC
CASSWSSGEYNEQFF
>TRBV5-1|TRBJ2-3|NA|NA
TGCGCCAGCAGCTTGGATGTGGGAGTAGGCACAGATACGCAGTATTTT
CASSLDVGVGTDTQYF
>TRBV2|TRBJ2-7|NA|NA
TGTGCCAGCAGTGCCCGGGCTTCACAAGTCGACGAGCAGTACTTC
CASSARASQVDEQYF
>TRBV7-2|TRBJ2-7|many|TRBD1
TGTGCCAGCAGCCCCAATGCCGGGACAGGGGGCTTGAAGCAGTACTTC
CASSPNAGTGGLKQYF
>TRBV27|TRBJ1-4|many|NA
TGTGCCAGCTCAAGAGGAGGGGGGAATGAAAAACTGTTTTTT
CASSRGGGNEKLFF
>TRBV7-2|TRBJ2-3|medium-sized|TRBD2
TGTGCCAGCAGGACTAGCGGCACAGATACGCAGTATTTT
CASRTSGTDTQYF
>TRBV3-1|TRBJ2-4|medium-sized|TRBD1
TGTGCCAGCAGCCAAGACATATGGGACAGCCAACCCGCCAAAAACATTCAGTACTTC
CASSQDIWDSQPAKNIQYF
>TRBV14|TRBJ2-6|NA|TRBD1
TGTGCCAGCAGCCGGGGACAGGGAAGGACTGGGGCCAACGTCCTGACTTTC
CASSRGQGRTGANVLTF
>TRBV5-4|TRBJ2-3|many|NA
TGTGCCAGCAGCGGGGGCGGTGGGAGCACAGATACGCAGTATTTT
CASSGGGGSTDTQYF
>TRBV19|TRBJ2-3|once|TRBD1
TGTGCCAGTAGCAGGGGGTCTAGCACAGATACGCAGTATTTT
CASSRGSSTDTQYF
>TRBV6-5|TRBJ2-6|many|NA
TGTGCCAGCAGTTACTCGCAGGCGGGGCTCTCTGGGGCCAACGTCCTGACTTTC
CASSYSQAGLSGANVLTF
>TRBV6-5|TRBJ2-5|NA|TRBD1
TGTGCCAGCAGTTATGGACAGGGGTTGAGAGAGACCCAGTACTTC
CASSYGQGLRETQYF
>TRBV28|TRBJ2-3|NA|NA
TGTGCCAGCCGGGCTATCGATACGCAGTATTTT
CASRAIDTQYF
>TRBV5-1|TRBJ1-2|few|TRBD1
TGCGCCAGCAAGCATATCGCAGGGGGCCCCCGAGGCTACACCTTC
CASKHIAGGPRGYTF
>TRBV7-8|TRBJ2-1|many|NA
TGTGCCAGCAGCTTAGAGGGAGGTTCCTCCTACAATGAGCAGTTCTTC
CASSLEGGSSYNEQFF
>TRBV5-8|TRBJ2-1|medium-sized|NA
TGTGCCAGCCGCCCGGGGTATGAGCAGTTCTTC
CASRPGYEQFF
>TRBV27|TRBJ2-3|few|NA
TGTGCCAGCAGTATTCTTCCCCCTACCGACACGCAGTATTTT
CASSILPPTDTQYF
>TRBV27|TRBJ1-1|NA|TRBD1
TGTGCCACCAAGGACAGGGAGCGCGCTTTCTTT
CATKDRERAFF
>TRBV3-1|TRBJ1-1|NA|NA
TGTGCCAGCAGCCAAGGTAAGGCCCGGAACACTGAAGCTTTCTTT
CASSQGKARNTEAFF
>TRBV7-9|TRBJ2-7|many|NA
TGTGCCAGCAGCAGAGGGGAGCGGAGCTCCTACGAGCAGTACTTC
CASSRGERSSYEQYF
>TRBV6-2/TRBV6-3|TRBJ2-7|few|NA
TGTGCCAGCAGTTACCCACGGGACTCCAGCTACGAGCAGTACTTC
CASSYPRDSSYEQYF
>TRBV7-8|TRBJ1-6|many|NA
TGTGCCAGCGTTCGCGGGACGCATAATTCACCCCTCCACTTT
CASVRGTHNSPLHF
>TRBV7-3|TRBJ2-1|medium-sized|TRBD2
TGTGCCAGCAGCTTACGACTAGCGGGGGGAAATGAGCAGTTCTTC
CASSLRLAGGNEQFF
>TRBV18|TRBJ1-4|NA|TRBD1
TGTGCCAGCTCACCGGTCCAGGGGGCTGGATCTAATGAAAAACTGTTTTTT
CASSPVQGAGSNEKLFF
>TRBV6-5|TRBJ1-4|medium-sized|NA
TGTGCCAGTAAGGGGATCACAACTAATGAAAAACTGTTTTTT
CASKGITTNEKLFF
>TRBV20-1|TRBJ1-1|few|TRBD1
TGCAGTGCGCACCGGACAGGGTGGACTGAAGCTTTCTTT
CSAHRTGWTEAFF
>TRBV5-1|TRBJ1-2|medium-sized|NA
TGCGCCAGCAGCCCTTCCGGTCCCACCTCTCTATATGGCTACACCTTC
CASSPSGPTSLYGYTF